Listed below are T cell receptor beta chains from one sample, sequenced in a study of beta chain features in type 1 diabetes. The assay was immunoSEQ multiplex PCR, and TCRdb's table has in-frame clones only and misses some. The sample yields about 410,000 clones, 11% to 15% seen once. Sequenced sample: naive CD4+ T cells from blood. These receptors originate from a young man in good health. Both conserved end residues are part of each CDR3. The D gene is left open where the match is weak. The listing skips clone size in some rows; elsewhere it reads once, few, many or a size class.

d_call	clone_size	j_call	v_call	cdr3_nt	cdr3_aa
TRBD1	.	TRBJ2-3	TRBV5-6	TGTGCCAGCAGCGAGGGCGGGACAGGGACAGATACGCAGTATTTT	CASSEGGTGTDTQYF
.	few	TRBJ1-1	TRBV14	TGTGCCAGCAGCCCACCTGGCCTCACTGAAGCTTTCTTT	CASSPPGLTEAFF
.	.	TRBJ2-6	TRBV19	TGTGCCACCGGGGACGTTCGCGCTGGGGCCAACGTCCTGACTTTC	CATGDVRAGANVLTF
.	few	TRBJ1-2	TRBV5-6	TGTGCCAGCAACTGGGGTACAGAGTCCTTTGGCTACACCTTC	CASNWGTESFGYTF
.	once	TRBJ1-2	TRBV7-9	TGTGCCAGCAGCTTGGCGGCGGCCCCCTATGGCTACACCTTC	CASSLAAAPYGYTF
.	few	TRBJ1-1	TRBV29-1	TGCAGCGTACACCAAGCGGACACTGAAGCTTTCTTT	CSVHQADTEAFF
TRBD1	few	TRBJ2-1	TRBV18	TGTGCCAGCTCACAACGACCGGGACAGGGTGACAATGAGCAGTTCTTC	CASSQRPGQGDNEQFF
TRBD1	.	TRBJ2-7	TRBV19	TGTGCCAGTAGTATTTCACCAGGGGGATACTACGAGCAGTACTTC	CASSISPGGYYEQYF
TRBD1	.	TRBJ1-2	TRBV9	TGTGCCAGCAGCCCTCGACAGGGGAGGTCCGCTAACTATGGCTACACCTTC	CASSPRQGRSANYGYTF
.	.	TRBJ2-5	TRBV13	TGTGCCAGCAGCCTAGGTTGGCGGGACAAAGAGACCCAGTACTTC	CASSLGWRDKETQYF
.	.	TRBJ2-5	TRBV9	TGTGCCAGCAGCGTTAGGGGGGAGTTTCTGGAGACCCAGTACTTC	CASSVRGEFLETQYF
.	.	TRBJ1-1	TRBV7-9	TGTGCCAGCAGCTTAGCAGGCCTAAACACTGAAGCTTTCTTT	CASSLAGLNTEAFF
TRBD1	few	TRBJ2-5	TRBV13	TGTGCCAGCAGCTCGCGGGACAGGAGAGAGACCCAGTACTTC	CASSSRDRRETQYF
.	.	TRBJ2-1	TRBV5-1	TGCGCCAGCAGCCCCCGACTCCGTAATGAGCAGTTCTTC	CASSPRLRNEQFF
.	.	TRBJ2-5	TRBV14	TGTGCCAGCAGCCTGAAGGAGGAGGCCCAGTACTTC	CASSLKEEAQYF
TRBD2	.	TRBJ2-1	TRBV29-1	TGCAGCGTCCAGACTAGCGGGGGGGCTAATGAGCAGTTCTTC	CSVQTSGGANEQFF
TRBD1	few	TRBJ2-3	TRBV4-3	TGCGCCAGCAGCCAAGGAGCACAGGGGGTCAGAGATACGCAGTATTTT	CASSQGAQGVRDTQYF
.	.	TRBJ2-2	TRBV9	TGTGCCAGCAGCGTAGACCGCGGGGAGCTGTTTTTT	CASSVDRGELFF
TRBD2	few	TRBJ2-4	TRBV6-6	TGTGCCAGCAGTCGGGGGGTACTAGCCAAAAACATTCAGTACTTC	CASSRGVLAKNIQYF
.	few	TRBJ2-1	TRBV11-3	TGTGCCAGCAGCTTAGTCGGAACGTCTGAGGGTGAGCAGTTCTTC	CASSLVGTSEGEQFF
.	.	TRBJ2-3	TRBV6-1	TGTGCCAGCAGTGAAATTACAGGAAGCACGGGCTGGACAGATACGCAGTATTTT	CASSEITGSTGWTDTQYF
.	many	TRBJ2-1	TRBV29-1	TGCAGCGTTGCCCTAGCTGAGCAGTTCTTC	CSVALAEQFF
.	.	TRBJ2-3	TRBV18	TGTGCCAGCTCACCACTCGGGGGCACAGATACGCAGTATTTT	CASSPLGGTDTQYF
.	few	TRBJ1-2	TRBV29-1	TGCAGCGTTGTTCGACAGGCTTATGGCTACACCTTC	CSVVRQAYGYTF
.	few	TRBJ2-3	TRBV9	TGTGCCAGCAGCGTAAAGTGGGGAGATACGCAGTATTTT	CASSVKWGDTQYF
TRBD1	.	TRBJ2-6	TRBV5-1	TGCGCCAGCAGCCGGGGACAGGGAAACTCTGGGGCCAACGTCCTGACTTTC	CASSRGQGNSGANVLTF
.	.	TRBJ2-5	TRBV4-3	TGCGCCAGCAGCCAAGATCACACGGGGCAAGAGACCCAGTACTTC	CASSQDHTGQETQYF
.	.	TRBJ2-2	TRBV7-2	TGTGCCAGCAGCTTGAGGGTCAATCCCACCGGGGAGCTGTTTTTT	CASSLRVNPTGELFF
.	few	TRBJ1-2	TRBV7-9	TGTGCCAGCAGCTTAGCTGACAGCTATGGCTACACCTTC	CASSLADSYGYTF
TRBD1	few	TRBJ1-2	TRBV29-1	TGCAGCGGTGGGTCCCAAGGACAGGGGGAATTTGGCTACACCTTC	CSGGSQGQGEFGYTF
.	.	TRBJ2-1	TRBV4-1	TGCGCCAGCAGCCAAGTTTTAGTTATTGATGAGCAGTTCTTC	CASSQVLVIDEQFF
TRBD1	.	TRBJ2-3	TRBV7-9	TGTGCCAGCAGCCCCAGGGGGAGCACAGATACGCAGTATTTT	CASSPRGSTDTQYF
TRBD1	.	TRBJ2-7	TRBV6-6	TGTGCCAGCAGTTACCAGGACAGGGTAGTCTACGAGCAGTACTTC	CASSYQDRVVYEQYF
.	.	TRBJ1-1	TRBV7-9	TGTGCCAGCAGCTCTGGTCCTAACCCTGAAGCTTTCTTT	CASSSGPNPEAFF
TRBD2	.	TRBJ2-3	TRBV4-3	TGCGCCAGCAGCCAAGATACAGGGCGGGGGGGCACAAATACGCAGTATTTT	CASSQDTGRGGTNTQYF
.	.	TRBJ2-2	TRBV9	TGTGCCAGCAGCGTAGGTCGCTCATTGAACACCGGGGAGCTGTTTTTT	CASSVGRSLNTGELFF
.	few	TRBJ1-2	TRBV7-9	TGTGCCAGCAGCTTAGCGTACGACTATGGCTACACCTTC	CASSLAYDYGYTF
TRBD1	.	TRBJ2-1	TRBV4-3	TGCGCCAGCAGCCAAGATGTCGGGACAGTCTTTACCTACAATGAGCAGTTCTTC	CASSQDVGTVFTYNEQFF
.	.	TRBJ2-6	TRBV29-1	TGCAGCGTTGCCCCGGGCCCGACTGGGGCCAACGTCCTGACTTTC	CSVAPGPTGANVLTF
.	.	TRBJ1-1	TRBV30	TGTGCCGGAAAGCATCCAGTCCGGCCTGAAGCTTTCTTT	CAGKHPVRPEAFF
.	.	TRBJ2-1	TRBV2	TGTGCCAGCAGAGTAAGAAATGAGCAGTTCTTC	CASRVRNEQFF
TRBD2	.	TRBJ2-1	TRBV5-1	TGCGCCAGCAGCTTGTCTATTGTATCTGGACAGGGGACTAGCGGGAGAAGAAACTACAATGAGCAGTTCTTC	CASSLSIVSGQGTSGRRNYNEQFF
.	.	TRBJ1-2	TRBV5-1	TGCGCCAGCAGCTTCGGAGTAGGGAGGGCCTATGGCTACACCTTC	CASSFGVGRAYGYTF
.	.	TRBJ2-5	TRBV5-4	TGTGCCAGCAGCTTGCCGGGACTTAAGTACCAAGAGACCCAGTACTTC	CASSLPGLKYQETQYF
TRBD2	once	TRBJ2-3	TRBV7-2	TGTGCCAGCAGCTCACAGCGGGAGGGCACAGATACGCAGTATTTT	CASSSQREGTDTQYF
TRBD2	.	TRBJ2-1	TRBV9	TGTGCCAGCAGCGTAGTCGGGGCGGGAGGTGGAGAGCAGTTCTTC	CASSVVGAGGGEQFF
.	.	TRBJ2-3	TRBV7-9	TGTGCCAGCAGCTTACTACACACAGATACGCAGTATTTT	CASSLLHTDTQYF
.	few	TRBJ2-2	TRBV4-3	TGCGCCAGCAGTTCCACCGGGACAATTACCGGGGAGCTGTTTTTT	CASSSTGTITGELFF
TRBD2	.	TRBJ2-3	TRBV5-6	TGTGCCAGCAGCTTAAGACTAGCGGGGATCACAGATACGCAGTATTTT	CASSLRLAGITDTQYF
.	many	TRBJ2-3	TRBV30	TGTGCCTGGAGTGCCGGGCCGATAAGGGAGCAGTATTTT	CAWSAGPIREQYF
TRBD1	few	TRBJ2-7	TRBV7-2	TGTGCCAGCAGCGCCGGGACAGGGCCCCGCGAGCAGTACTTC	CASSAGTGPREQYF
TRBD2	few	TRBJ2-5	TRBV4-1	TGCGCCAGCAGCCAAACCGGGACTAGGGGAGAGACCCAGTACTTC	CASSQTGTRGETQYF
.	few	TRBJ2-3	TRBV5-4	TGTGCCAGCAGCTTGGAGGTTCAGGATACGCAGTATTTT	CASSLEVQDTQYF
.	.	TRBJ2-3	TRBV4-3	TGCGCCAGCAGCCAAGATTTGGCCTCGGGGGATACGCAGTATTTT	CASSQDLASGDTQYF
TRBD1	.	TRBJ2-5	TRBV9	TGTGCCAGCAGCGTAGAGGGGACAGACCAAGAGACCCAGTACTTC	CASSVEGTDQETQYF
.	once	TRBJ2-3	TRBV7-3	TGTGCCAGCAGCTCACTAGCTGCGGTGACAGATACGCAGTATTTT	CASSSLAAVTDTQYF
TRBD1	.	TRBJ1-5	TRBV7-7	TGTGCTAGCAGCTTAGGGACAGGGGGTAGCAATCAGCCCCAGCATTTT	CASSLGTGGSNQPQHF
.	.	TRBJ1-4	TRBV9	TGTGCCAGCAGCGTAGCTAAGGGGAGGGGTGAAAAACTGTTTTTT	CASSVAKGRGEKLFF
TRBD2	.	TRBJ2-1	TRBV5-6	TGTGCCAGCAGCCGTAGCGGGGCTAGCTCCTACAATGAGCAGTTCTTC	CASSRSGASSYNEQFF
TRBD1	.	TRBJ1-5	TRBV6-5	TGTGCCAGCAGTTACGGACAGGCCGGGCAGCCCCAGCATTTT	CASSYGQAGQPQHF